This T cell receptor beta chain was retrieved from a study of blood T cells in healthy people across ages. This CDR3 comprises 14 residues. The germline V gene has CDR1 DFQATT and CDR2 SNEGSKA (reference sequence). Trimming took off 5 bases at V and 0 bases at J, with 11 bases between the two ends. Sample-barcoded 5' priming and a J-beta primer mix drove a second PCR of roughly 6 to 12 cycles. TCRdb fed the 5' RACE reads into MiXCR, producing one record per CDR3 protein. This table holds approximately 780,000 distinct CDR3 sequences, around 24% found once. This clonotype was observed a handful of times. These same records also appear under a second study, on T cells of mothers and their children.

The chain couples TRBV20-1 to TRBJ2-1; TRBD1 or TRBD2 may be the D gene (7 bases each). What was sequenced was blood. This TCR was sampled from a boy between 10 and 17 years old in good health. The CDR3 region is CSAPRGGSYNEQFF. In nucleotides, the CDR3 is TGCAGTGCTCCCAGGGGGGGCTCCTACAATGAGCAGTTCTTC.